The 12 T cell receptor beta chains below all came from one sample that was sequenced in a study of cytomegalovirus exposure and HLA in healthy donors. Primers: 60 Vbeta forward and 13 Jbeta reverse. Only in-frame clones appear in the TCRdb table, and some are missing; sequencing was by immunoSEQ multiplex PCR. The table has more than 200,000 clones, 75% to 80% seen once; the top ten hold 1.5% to 2%. The specimen sequenced was PBMCs. These receptors originate from a male donor in good health and CMV-seronegative.

This clone appeared a few times. V and J are TRBV19 and TRBJ2-7; 12 positions match TRBD2. The CDR3 runs 16 residues. V lost 6 bases and J lost 3; bases outside the gene matches: 9. The germline CDR1 and CDR2 sequences are LNHDA and SQIVND (reference sequence). CDR3 in amino acids: CASRSGGLAGVYEQYF. CDR3 sequence (DNA): TGTGCCAGTAGGTCCGGGGGACTAGCGGGTGTCTACGAGCAGTACTTC. The whole variable domain, filled in from reference TRBV19 and TRBJ2-7, reads DGGITQSPKYLFRKEGQNVTLSCEQNLNHDAMYWYRQDPGQGLRLIYYSQIVNDFQKGDIAEGYSVSREKKESFPLTVTSAQKNPTAFYLCASRSGGLAGVYEQYFGPGTRLTVT.

V usage is TRBV29-1 and J usage is TRBJ1-2, with D possibly being TRBD1 (5 bases). V lost 4 bases and J lost 0, with 12 bases in between. The CDR3 length is 14 residues. Germline CDR1 is SQVTM and CDR2 is ANQGSEA. The CDR3 DNA reads TGCAGCGTTGGAACCCCCAGGGCTAACTATGGCTACACCTTC. The encoded protein is CSVGTPRANYGYTF.

V is TRBV27 and J is TRBJ1-1; perhaps TRBD1 as D (6 bases). The CDR3 has 15 residues. Per the germline V gene, CDR1 is MNHEY and CDR2 is SMNVEV (reference sequence). V lost 3 bases, J lost 5 bases, and 16 bases lay in between. For the CDR3, the DNA is TGTGCCAGCAGTTTTGACAGGCCCCCTGAGACTGAAGCTTTCTTT. As protein: CASSFDRPPETEAFF.

This sequence joins TRBV19 and TRBJ2-3; 7 bases agree with TRBD1. J lost 0 bases, V lost 1 base, and 4 bases had no gene match. The CDR3 sequence is 16 residues long. Germline V gene data show CDR1 as LNHDA and CDR2 as SQIVND (reference sequence). The CDR3, as DNA: TGTGCCAGTAGTATAGTAGGCAGGGGGAGCACAGATACGCAGTATTTT. This encodes CASSIVGRGSTDTQYF.

The rearrangement joins TRBV4-3 to TRBJ1-5, with 11 bases aligning to TRBD1. Losses at the gene ends were 2 bases for V and 3 bases for J; bases not matched to a gene: 12. Germline assignment: CDR1 LGHNA and CDR2 YSLEER. The CDR3 runs 19 residues. The CDR3 DNA reads as TGCGCCAGCAGCCAATTCTTGGACAGGGGGCGGGGGTTCAATCAGCCCCAGCATTTT. Translated: CASSQFLDRGRGFNQPQHF.

V and J are TRBV2 and TRBJ2-1; D remains unclear. The CDR3 is 13 amino acids. Germline loops: CDR1 SNHLY, CDR2 FYNNEI. With 6 bases removed from V and 12 bases from J, the gap between germline ends came to 18 bases. CDR3 coding DNA: TGTGCCAGCAGCCCCCTACGACTTGAAGGGCAGTTCTTC. Translated: CASSPLRLEGQFF.

The rearrangement links TRBV9 to TRBJ2-5, with TRBD2 matching 7 bases. This CDR3 has 17 amino acids. Losses at the gene ends were 0 bases for V and 5 bases for J; bases not matched to a gene: 13. The germline gives CDR1 SGDLS, CDR2 YYNGEE. CDR3 in amino acids: CASSVEASLAGAETQYF. CDR3 DNA: TGTGCCAGCAGCGTAGAAGCCTCCTTAGCGGGTGCGGAGACCCAGTACTTC.

A few counts support this clone. The chain has TRBV7-9 and TRBJ1-5; TRBD1 aligns across 12 bases. The J segment lost 6 bases and the V segment lost 7 bases, leaving 4 bases of the junction unmatched. This CDR3 comprises 14 residues. CDR1 and CDR2 from the germline V gene are SEHNR and FQNEAQ (reference sequence). The CDR3 coding sequence is TGTGCCAGCACAGGGACAGGGGGCTCTCAGCCCCAGCATTTT. Translated: CASTGTGGSQPQHF.

This rearrangement joins TRBV10-3 to TRBJ1-1, with D maybe TRBD1 (5 bases). CDR1 is ENHRY, CDR2 SYGVKD, per germline. The CDR3 covers 14 residues. Trimming took off 5 bases at V and 0 bases at J, with 10 bases between the two ends. CDR3 sequence: CAISQGSMNTEAFF. The CDR3, as DNA: TGTGCCATCAGTCAGGGAAGCATGAACACTGAAGCTTTCTTT.

The chain links TRBV9 to TRBJ1-2, with 8 bases identical to TRBD1. Germline CDR1 is SGDLS and CDR2 is YYNGEE. The CDR3 totals 15 residues. V was clipped by 4 bases and J by 2 bases; unmatched bases: 7. The CDR3, as DNA: TGTGCCAGCAGCCCCTCGGACAGGGCGAACTATGGCTACACCTTC. Its protein is CASSPSDRANYGYTF.

The V gene is TRBV28, the J gene TRBJ2-5, with a weak D call TRBD1 (5 bases). The CDR3 covers 15 residues. CDR1 is MDHEN and CDR2 is SYDVKM in the germline V gene. The V gene lost 6 bases and the J gene lost 2 bases, with 16 bases spanning the gap. The CDR3, as DNA: TGTGCCAGCAGCTCGTTTTACAGGTTACAAGAGACCCAGTACTTC. The encoded protein is CASSSFYRLQETQYF.

The chain couples TRBV9 to TRBJ2-1; TRBD2 matches at 10 bases. The germline gives CDR1 SGDLS, CDR2 YYNGEE. The trim removed 4 bases at V and 10 bases at J, leaving 14 bases unmatched. This CDR3 spans 16 amino acids. This CDR3 reads CASSLPGASGGREQFF. CDR3 sequence (DNA): TGTGCCAGCAGCCTTCCTGGGGCTAGCGGGGGCAGAGAGCAGTTCTTC.